The following is a T cell receptor beta chain sequence with its context. This clone has a count of ten or more. No antigen is known for it. The read is 3 residues too short to cover the CDR3 end, so that end is filled in from the germline J gene. For sequencing, equivalent amounts of genomic DNA were input from CVID and control samples. For every sample, a 60 bp segment covering the rearranged TCRbeta CDR3 region was amplified and then sequenced. The immunoSEQ assay, a bias-corrected multiplex PCR combined with high-throughput sequencing, was used to amplify TCRbeta. In the paper's pipeline: Each unique nucleotide sequence was treated as a clone and annotated with V, D and J genes, copy number and frequency. Sequences were labeled productive if in frame, and non-productive if out of frame or containing stop codons. As previously described, clonality was calculated on the basis of Shannon's entropy. The predicted amino acid sequences of productive clones were used to derive mean CDR3 Kyte-Doolittle hydropathy. The R hclust function was used to hierarchically cluster scaled V gene usage with Manhattan distance and complete linkage. To assess clone sharing by CDR3 amino acid sequence, 12 repertoires per group were resampled over 100 rounds. The repertoires were searched for 70 published EBV-specific TCRbeta sequences and a few hundred published CMV-specific TCRbeta sequences. A couple of CVID samples that yielded fewer than 10,000 sequences were excluded from the analysis, so roughly 40 CVID repertoires were retained. TCRdb holds this immuneACCESS table with in-frame rearrangements only. Some clones are missing; in checked studies, unresolved V genes explain under half, and the rest has no known cause. V and J calls and clone size come straight from that table; D and trimming were deduced from the DNA. The sample counts tens of thousands of clones, each observed more than once. About 10% of the sample is in the top ten clones.

Counted from cysteine to phenylalanine, this CDR3 has 13 amino acids. Part of the CDR3 DNA is given, 30 bases translated from base 1. V ends up 4 bases short and J 3 bases short, with an unmatched junction base count of 4. According to the germline V gene, CDR1 reads SGHRS and CDR2 reads YFSETQ. These data are taken from a study of T cell clonality in common variable immunodeficiency (dated by TCRdb to about 2015). Predominantly Caucasian heritage was noted among both the CVID patients and the healthy controls. From each donor, 5 to 8 ml of heparinized peripheral whole blood was collected. Genomic DNA from adults with common variable immune deficiency (CVID) and from healthy adult controls was used for sequencing of TCRbeta CDR3 repertoires. The control group comprised 22 healthy adult volunteers, some 12 female and about ten male, aged roughly 23 to 70 years with a mean age of approximately 31. Diluted blood was subjected to density centrifugation over Hypaque 1077 or Ficoll-Paque for isolation of peripheral blood mononuclear cells. Genomic DNA was obtained from unsorted mononuclear cells through either Qiagen column purification or a centrifugation-based method.

The full study reports these points: Correlations between repertoire features and clinical complications were limited by patient heterogeneity within the CVID cohort. Healthy controls shared more TCRbeta clones with each other than CVID subjects shared among themselves (p < 0.0001). Increased TCRbeta clonality was found in CVID subjects compared with healthy controls (t-test p = 0.018), with the increase being most characteristic of about a third of subjects. Even though DNA input was the same, control samples had an average of about 81,820 unique sequences each, compared with roughly 34,000 in CVID samples. CVID TCRbeta sequences reportedly showed fewer deletions and N-nucleotide insertions and lacked highly modified clones with 13 or more V deletions. According to the authors, figuring out what caused the increased clonality in CVID would require sequencing the repertoires of T cell subpopulations.

The rearrangement combines TRBV5-1 with TRBJ2-7, with 7 bases matching TRBD2. The sequenced sample was peripheral blood mononuclear cells. The origin of this receptor is a person aged 18 to 75 in good health. The CDR3 protein: CASSRSGNYEQYF. CDR3 DNA, as far as it was read: TGCGCCAGCAGCAGAAGCGGGAACTACGAG.